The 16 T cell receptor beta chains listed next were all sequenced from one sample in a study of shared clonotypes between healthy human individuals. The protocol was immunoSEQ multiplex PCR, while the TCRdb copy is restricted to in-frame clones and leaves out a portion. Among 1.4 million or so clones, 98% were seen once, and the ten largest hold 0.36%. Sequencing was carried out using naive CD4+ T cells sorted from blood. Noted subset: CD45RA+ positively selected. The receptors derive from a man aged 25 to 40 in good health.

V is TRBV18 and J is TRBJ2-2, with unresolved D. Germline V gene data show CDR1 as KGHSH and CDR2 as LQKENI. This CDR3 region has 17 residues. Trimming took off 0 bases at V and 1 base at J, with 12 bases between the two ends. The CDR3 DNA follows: TGTGCCAGCTCACCACCGAGGAGCCCCAGGAACACCGGGGAGCTGTTTTTT. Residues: CASSPPRSPRNTGELFF.

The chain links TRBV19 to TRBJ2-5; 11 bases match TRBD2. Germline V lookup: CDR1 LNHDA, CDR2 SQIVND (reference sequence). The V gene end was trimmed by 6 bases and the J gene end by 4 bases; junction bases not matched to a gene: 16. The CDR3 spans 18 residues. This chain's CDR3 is CASSEGRLAGGSGETQYF. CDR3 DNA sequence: TGTGCCAGTAGCGAGGGGAGGCTAGCGGGAGGTTCCGGAGAGACCCAGTACTTC.

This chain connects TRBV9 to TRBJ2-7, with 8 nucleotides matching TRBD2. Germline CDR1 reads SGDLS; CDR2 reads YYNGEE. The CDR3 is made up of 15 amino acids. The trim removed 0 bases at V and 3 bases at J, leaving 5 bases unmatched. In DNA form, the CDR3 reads TGTGCCAGCAGCGTAGCGGGCGGGAGGAACTACGAGCAGTACTTC. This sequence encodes CASSVAGGRNYEQYF.

CDR3 coding DNA: TGCGCCAGCAGCTTTGGAGGAGCTACGAAGCAGTACTTC. This codes for CASSFGGATKQYF. The chain carries TRBV5-1 and TRBJ2-7, with D possibly being TRBD2 (5 bases). The CDR3 loop spans 13 amino acids. The germline gives CDR1 SGHRS, CDR2 YFSETQ. With 2 bases removed from V and 8 bases from J, the gap between germline ends came to 14 bases.

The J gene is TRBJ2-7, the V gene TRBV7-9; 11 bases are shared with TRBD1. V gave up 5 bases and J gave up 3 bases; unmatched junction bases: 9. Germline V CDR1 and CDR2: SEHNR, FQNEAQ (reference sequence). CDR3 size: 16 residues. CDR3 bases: TGTGCCAGCAGCCCTAGCGGACAGGGGGCTTACTACGAGCAGTACTTC. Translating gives CASSPSGQGAYYEQYF. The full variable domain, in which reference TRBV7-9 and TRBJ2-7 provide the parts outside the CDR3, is DTGVSQNPRHKITKRGQNVTFRCDPISEHNRLYWYRQTLGQGPEFLTYFQNEAQLEKSRLLSDRFSAERPKGSFSTLEIQRTEQGDSAMYLCASSPSGQGAYYEQYFGPGTRLTVT.

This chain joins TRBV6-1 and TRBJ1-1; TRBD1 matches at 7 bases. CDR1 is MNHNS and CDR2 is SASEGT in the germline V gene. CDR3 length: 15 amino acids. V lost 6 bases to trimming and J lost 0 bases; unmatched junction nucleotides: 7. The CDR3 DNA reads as TGTGCCAGCAGCCGTGCCGGGACAGTGAACACTGAAGCTTTCTTT. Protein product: CASSRAGTVNTEAFF.

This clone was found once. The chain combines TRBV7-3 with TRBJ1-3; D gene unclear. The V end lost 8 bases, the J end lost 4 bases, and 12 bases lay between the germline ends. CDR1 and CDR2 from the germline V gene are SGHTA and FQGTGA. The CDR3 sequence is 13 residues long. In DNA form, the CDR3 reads TGTGCCAGCGGTCTGGGGTCGGGAAACACCATATATTTT. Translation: CASGLGSGNTIYF.

CDR3 region: CASSSRGSGRDNEQFF. CDR3 nucleotides: TGTGCCAGCAGTTCCCGGGGGAGCGGGAGGGACAATGAGCAGTTCTTC. The J gene is TRBJ2-1, the V gene TRBV6-6, with 10 bases fitting TRBD2. Germline assignment: CDR1 MNHNY and CDR2 SVGAGI (reference sequence). Unmatched junction bases numbered 8, after V lost 4 bases and J lost 5 bases. CDR3 length: 16 residues.

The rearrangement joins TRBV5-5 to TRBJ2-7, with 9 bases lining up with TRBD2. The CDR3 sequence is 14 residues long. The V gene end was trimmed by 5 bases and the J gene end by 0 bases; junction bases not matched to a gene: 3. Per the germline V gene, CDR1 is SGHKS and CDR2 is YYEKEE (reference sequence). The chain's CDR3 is CASRFSGSSYEQYF. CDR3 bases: TGTGCCAGCAGATTTAGCGGGAGCTCCTACGAGCAGTACTTC.

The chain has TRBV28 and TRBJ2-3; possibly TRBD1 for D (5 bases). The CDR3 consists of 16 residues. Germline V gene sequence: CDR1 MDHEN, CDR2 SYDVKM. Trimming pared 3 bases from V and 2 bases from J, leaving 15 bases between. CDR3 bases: TGTGCCAGCAGTTTTACAGGACAAACTACCACAGATACGCAGTATTTT. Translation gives CASSFTGQTTTDTQYF.

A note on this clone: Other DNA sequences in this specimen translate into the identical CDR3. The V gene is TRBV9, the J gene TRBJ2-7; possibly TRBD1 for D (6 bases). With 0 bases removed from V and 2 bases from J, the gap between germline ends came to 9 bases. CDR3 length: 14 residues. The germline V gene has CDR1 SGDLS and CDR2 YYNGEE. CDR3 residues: CASSVGTATYEQYF. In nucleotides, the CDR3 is TGTGCCAGCAGCGTAGGGACAGCCACCTACGAGCAGTACTTC.

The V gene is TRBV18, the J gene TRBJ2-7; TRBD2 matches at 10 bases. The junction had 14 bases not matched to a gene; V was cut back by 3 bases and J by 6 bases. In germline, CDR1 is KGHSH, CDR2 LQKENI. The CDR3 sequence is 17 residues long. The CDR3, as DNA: TGTGCCAGCTCACCGGGAGCTCCGGGACTAGCGTTTGGCGAGCAGTACTTC. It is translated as CASSPGAPGLAFGEQYF.

CDR3 in amino acids: CASSPLAGGPIGELFF. Here the CDR3 DNA reads TGTGCCAGCAGCCCCCTAGCGGGAGGGCCCATCGGGGAGCTGTTTTTT. The J gene is TRBJ2-2, the V gene TRBV14; TRBD2 agrees at 12 bases. With 4 bases clipped from V and 7 bases from J, the junction kept 7 bases outside the gene matches. In germline, CDR1 is SGHDN, CDR2 FVKESK. CDR3 size: 16 residues.

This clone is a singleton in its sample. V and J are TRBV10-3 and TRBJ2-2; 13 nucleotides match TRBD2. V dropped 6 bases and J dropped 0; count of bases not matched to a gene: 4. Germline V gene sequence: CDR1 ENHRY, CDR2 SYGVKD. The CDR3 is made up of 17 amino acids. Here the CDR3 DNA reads TGTGCCATCAGACGACTAGCGGGAGGAGCGAACACCGGGGAGCTGTTTTTT. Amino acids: CAIRRLAGGANTGELFF.

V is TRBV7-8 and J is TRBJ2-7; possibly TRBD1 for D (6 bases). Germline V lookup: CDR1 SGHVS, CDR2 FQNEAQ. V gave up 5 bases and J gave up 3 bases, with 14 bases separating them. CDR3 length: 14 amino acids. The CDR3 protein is CASSAGQKIYEQYF. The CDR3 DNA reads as TGTGCCAGCAGCGCCGGACAGAAAATCTACGAGCAGTACTTC.

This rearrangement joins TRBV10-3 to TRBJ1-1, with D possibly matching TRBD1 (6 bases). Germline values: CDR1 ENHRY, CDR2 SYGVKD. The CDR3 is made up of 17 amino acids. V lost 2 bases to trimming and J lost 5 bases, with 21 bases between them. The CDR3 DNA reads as TGTGCCATCAGTGAGAAGTTGGACAGCCGAGGATTAACTGAAGCTTTCTTT. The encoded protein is CAISEKLDSRGLTEAFF.